This entry features one T cell receptor (beta chain) sequence. Trimming removed 5 bases from V and 0 bases from J, with 11 bases in between. Germline loops: CDR1 SGHTA, CDR2 FQGNSA. The CDR3 covers 15 residues. The data are from a study of T cell changes during pregnancy in multiple sclerosis. The method was immunoSEQ multiplex PCR; TCRdb's version includes in-frame clones alone and lacks a portion of them. This table holds approximately 70,000 clones, approximately 95% found once. The V and J genes are TRBV7-2 and TRBJ1-3; tentatively, D is TRBD1 (6 bases). This material consisted of CD4+ T cells from peripheral blood mononuclear cells, taken after pregnancy. This receptor was taken from a female donor with multiple sclerosis, enrolled in a pregnancy study. DNA of the CDR3: TGTGCCAGCAGCCCCGACAGGAGCTCTGGAAACACCATATATTTT. This sequence encodes CASSPDRSSGNTIYF.